The T cell receptor (beta chain) under discussion was sequenced for a study of blood T cells in healthy people across ages. Worth noting for this clonotype: Antigen specificity is unknown.

Findings of the study overall: From one million sequenced T cells, diversity estimates were lower bounds. More naive CD4+ cells and higher diversity were found in long-lived than in aged donors.

Sample-barcoded 5' priming and a J-beta primer mix drove a second PCR of roughly 7 to 11 cycles. Each cDNA molecule carried a tag from a template-switch adaptor that contained 12 random nucleotides. In TCRdb, the 5' RACE reads were re-called with MiXCR into one record per CDR3 protein. The profile shows about 780,000 distinct CDR3 sequences, 55% to 65% of them singletons. This CDR3 has 13 residues. V lost 6 bases, J lost 8 bases, and 14 bases lay in between. Germline CDR1 is SGHAT and CDR2 is FQNNGV. This chain uses TRBV11-2 with TRBJ2-1, with a possible D match to TRBD2 (5 bases). The specimen was blood. The TCR originated in a man aged 25 to 40 in good health. The CDR3 sequence: CASSQMAGDEQFF. The CDR3 DNA reads as TGTGCCAGCAGTCAGATGGCCGGGGATGAGCAGTTCTTC.